This TCR beta chain was captured by sequencing in a study of cytomegalovirus exposure and HLA in healthy donors. Study information: Out of fewer than 500 genotyped donors, roughly 80% belonged to the Caucasian-associated ancestry cluster.

Per germline, CDR1 SNHLY and CDR2 FYNNEI. This CDR3 contains 13 residues. V was cut by 8 bases and J by 4 bases, with 14 bases left in between. With 60 Vbeta and 13 Jbeta primers, the PCR was carried out. Data came from immunoSEQ multiplex PCR; TCRdb stores just in-frame clones and leaves some out. In the table there are 130,000 to 150,000 clones, roughly three quarters of which are singletons. The TCR comes from a woman between 45 and 65 years old in good health and CMV-seronegative. Sequencing was carried out using PBMCs. The V gene is TRBV2, the J gene TRBJ1-1, with D tentatively TRBD1 (6 bases). The CDR3 DNA reads TGTGCCAGCGGAGTGAGCAGGGGCACTGAAGCTTTCTTT. This gives the protein CASGVSRGTEAFF.